This T cell receptor beta chain was observed in a study of CD8+CD57+ T cells in acquired aplastic anemia. Across the whole study: Sorted CD4+ and CD8+ cells gave an average of around 3.1 ug of DNA. Mean read depth for CD4+ cells from healthy donors was about 9.9 million. General study results and limits: About 29 sequences, all CD8+ CDR3, were shared between patients and controls. A significant difference in CD8+ Simpson's diversity between patients and controls was not found.

This clonotype was counted many times. Its antigen is not known. The germline V and J ends were trimmed by 6 bases and 5 bases, with 17 bases remaining between them. Germline lookup yields CDR1 MNHEY and CDR2 SVGEGT. The CDR3 length is 15 residues. The template for TCR beta VDJ and CDR3 sequence profiling was genomic DNA. MiXCR, run by TCRdb on the reads, gives a single entry per CDR3 protein. In the table there are hundreds of thousands of distinct CDR3 sequences, 55% to 70% of which are singletons. The source is a human donor in good health, serving as a control. Sequenced: sorted CD4+, CD8+, or CD8+CD57+ T cells (not recorded which) from PBMCs. V gene TRBV6-2 or TRBV6-3 combines with J gene TRBJ1-5; D may be TRBD1 (6 bases). CDR3 sequence: CASSLAGGGHQPQHF. CDR3 DNA: TGTGCCAGCAGCCTGGCGGGGGGCGGACATCAGCCCCAGCATTTT.